This T cell receptor beta chain emerged from a study of cytomegalovirus exposure and HLA in healthy donors. In the PCR, 60 Vbeta and 13 Jbeta primers were used. Only in-frame clones appear in the TCRdb table, and some are missing; sequencing was by immunoSEQ multiplex PCR. The sample data list roughly 75,000 clones. Note on this clone: Its cognate antigen is unknown.

This CDR3 is 11 amino acids long. V was clipped by 7 bases and J by 2 bases, with 8 bases between them. The germline gives CDR1 SQVTM, CDR2 ANQGSEA. Study findings and constraints: HLA allele associations emerged for roughly 17,000 TCR beta sequences in a later analysis, at 0.05 false discovery rate. Sequencing likely generated an artifact that appeared as a cluster of highly shared sequence variants. CMV antigen specificity of a few CMV-associated chains was confirmed in vitro. An assumption of roughly uniform sequencing depth across donors underlay the presence/absence analyses.

The receptor was derived from a middle-aged man in good health and CMV-seronegative. The material sequenced was PBMCs. This chain links TRBV29-1 with TRBJ2-5; D is unclear. The CDR3 reads CSGRQQETQYF. For the CDR3, the DNA is TGCAGCGGGCGGCAACAAGAGACCCAGTACTTC. The full variable domain, its missing parts supplied by reference TRBV29-1 and TRBJ2-5, is SAVISQKPSRDICQRGTSLTIQCQVDSQVTMMFWYRQQPGQSLTLIATANQGSEATYESGFVIDKFPISRPNLTFSTLTVSNMSPEDSSIYLCSGRQQETQYFGPGTRLLVL.